The 16 T cell receptor beta chains listed next were all sequenced from one sample in a study of T cells in Graves' hyperthyroidism and ophthalmopathy. TCR beta CDR3 region amplification was performed from RNA transcripts. Initially, a first-round RT-PCR of the TCR CDR3 employed the HTBI primer set. MiXCR was run by TCRdb on the multiplex PCR reads, yielding one entry per CDR3 protein. The sample consists of around 520,000 distinct CDR3 sequences, roughly 14% of them appearing once. The sequenced sample was blood. All receptors derive from a woman younger than 30 with Graves' hyperthyroidism.

This clonotype was observed many times. The V and J genes are TRBV3-1 and TRBJ1-2; possibly TRBD1 for D (6 bases). With 4 bases removed from V and 3 bases from J, the gap between germline ends came to 18 bases. Per the germline V gene, CDR1 is LGHDT and CDR2 is YNNKEL (reference sequence). CDR3 size: 16 residues. The CDR3 spells CASSLTDSREDYGYTF. CDR3 DNA: TGTGCCAGCAGCCTGACGGACAGTCGTGAGGACTATGGCTACACCTTC.

V gene TRBV6-1 combines with J gene TRBJ1-6; D ambiguous. V was trimmed by 6 bases and J by 6 bases, leaving 12 bases between them. Germline V gene sequence: CDR1 MNHNS, CDR2 SASEGT. This CDR3 is 14 amino acids long. The CDR3 spells CASSPVGTNSPLHF. The CDR3 DNA follows: TGTGCCAGCAGCCCGGTTGGCACTAATTCACCCCTCCACTTT.

The chain couples TRBV7-9 to TRBJ2-1; tentative D call: TRBD2 (6 bases). The V end lost 8 bases, the J end lost 7 bases, and 12 bases lay between the germline ends. Germline V CDR1 and CDR2: SEHNR, FQNEAQ (reference sequence). The CDR3 covers 12 residues. As DNA, the CDR3 is TGTGCCAGCGCTCGGGAGTTGAATGAGCAGTTCTTC. It specifies CASARELNEQFF.

In this sample, this clonotype turned up many times. The rearrangement joins TRBV7-9 to TRBJ2-1; 9 bases line up with TRBD2. There are 16 residues in the CDR3. J lost 4 bases, V lost 5 bases, and 9 bases had no gene match. In germline, CDR1 is SEHNR, CDR2 FQNEAQ (reference sequence). The CDR3 loop reads CASSIETSGYYNEQFF. CDR3 sequence (DNA): TGTGCCAGCAGCATAGAGACTAGCGGATATTACAATGAGCAGTTCTTC.

This clonotype was detected only a few times. Germline and junction disagree at one end, which may indicate a read error. The rearrangement uses TRBV7-7 and TRBJ2-5, with 9 bases that match TRBD2. The CDR3 is made up of 17 amino acids. Germline V gene data show CDR1 as SSHAT and CDR2 as FNYEAQ (reference sequence). The CDR3 bases are TGTGCTAGCAGCTTCGGGGTAGCGGGAGCGAACCAAGAGACCCAGTACTTC. Translation: CASSFGVAGANQETQYF.

There are many counts of this clonotype. This rearrangement joins TRBV2 to TRBJ1-6, with TRBD1 identical over 7 bases. The germline CDR1 and CDR2 sequences are SNHLY and FYNNEI. V gave up 7 bases and J gave up 8 bases; unmatched junction bases: 5. The CDR3 contains 13 residues. CDR3 region: CASKGTADSPLHF. The CDR3 nucleotides read TGTGCCAGCAAGGGGACAGCGGATTCACCCCTCCACTTT.

A remark on this clonotype: A read error may explain this, as a much larger clone is one base away. The chain combines TRBV27 with TRBJ2-1, with 8 bases fitting TRBD2. V lost 3 bases, J lost 0 bases, and 7 bases stayed unmatched. CDR3 length equals 17 residues. Per the germline V gene, CDR1 is MNHEY and CDR2 is SMNVEV (reference sequence). CDR3 sequence: CASSFRTSSPSYNEQFF. CDR3 DNA sequence: TGTGCCAGCAGTTTCCGGACTAGCAGCCCCTCCTACAATGAGCAGTTCTTC.

The chain links TRBV30 to TRBJ1-2; D possibly corresponds to TRBD1 (5 bases). CDR3 length equals 15 residues. Germline values: CDR1 GTSNPN, CDR2 SVGIG (reference sequence). V was trimmed by 0 bases and J by 0 bases, leaving 11 bases between them. The CDR3 DNA follows: TGTGCCTGGAGTGTTCGCAGGGCTTCTAACTATGGCTACACCTTC. The encoded protein is CAWSVRRASNYGYTF.

V usage is TRBV9 and J usage is TRBJ2-1; tentative D call: TRBD1 (6 bases). The CDR3 totals 13 residues. The V gene's germline CDR1 is SGDLS and CDR2 YYNGEE. V lost 3 bases and J lost 7, with 11 bases in between. This CDR3 is CASSGHRENEQFF. CDR3 bases: TGTGCCAGCAGCGGACACAGGGAGAATGAGCAGTTCTTC.

This clonotype was seen many times. The chain employs TRBV25-1 and TRBJ2-1; D unclear. The V gene lost 6 bases and the J gene lost 8 bases, with 11 bases spanning the gap. The CDR3 has 12 amino acids. CDR1 is MGHDK, CDR2 SYGVNS, per germline. The CDR3 loop reads CASSPRVDEQFF. The CDR3 bases are TGTGCCAGCAGCCCTCGGGTAGATGAGCAGTTCTTC.

This clonotype was observed many times. V is TRBV28 and J is TRBJ2-5; D is perhaps TRBD1 or TRBD2 (5 bases each). Between the trimmed V and J ends, which lost 4 bases and 5 bases, there was a span of 17 bases. The germline CDR1 and CDR2 sequences are MDHEN and SYDVKM. CDR3 length: 15 residues. The CDR3 DNA sequence: TGTGCCAGCAGTTACGGATCCGGGACCGCGGAGACCCAGTACTTC. Translating it yields CASSYGSGTAETQYF. Together with reference TRBV28 and TRBJ2-5, the CDR3 gives the full variable domain: DVKVTQSSRYLVKRTGEKVFLECVQDMDHENMFWYRQDPGLGLRLIYFSYDVKMKEKGDIPEGYSVSREKKERFSLILESASTNQTSMYLCASSYGSGTAETQYFGPGTRLLVL.

This clonotype was detected a few times. This rearrangement joins TRBV10-3 to TRBJ1-1, with no clear D. The CDR3 consists of 9 residues. Trimming removed 8 bases at V and 8 bases at J, with 6 bases between. Germline V gene sequence: CDR1 ENHRY, CDR2 SYGVKD. The CDR3 reads CAIQVEAFF. The CDR3 nucleotides are TGTGCCATCCAAGTAGAAGCTTTCTTT.

The J gene is TRBJ2-1, the V gene TRBV6-1; D call uncertain. Deletions cut 6 bases from V and 4 bases from J, with 19 bases between. From germline, CDR1 is MNHNS and CDR2 SASEGT. The CDR3 has 16 amino acids. CDR3 sequence reads: CASRLQPTSVYNEQFF. The CDR3 DNA sequence: TGTGCCAGCAGACTACAACCGACTTCGGTTTACAATGAGCAGTTCTTC.

The sample holds many counts of this clonotype. The rearrangement links TRBV5-1 to TRBJ1-1; tentatively, D is TRBD1 (5 bases). The ends were cut back, 3 bases at V and 1 base at J, with 13 bases in the middle. Germline V gene data show CDR1 as SGHRS and CDR2 as YFSETQ. This CDR3 spans 15 amino acids. This CDR3 reads CASSSEGRPNTEAFF. The DNA of the CDR3 is TGCGCCAGCAGCTCAGAGGGACGGCCGAACACTGAAGCTTTCTTT. Full variable domain (rest looked up from reference TRBV5-1 and TRBJ1-1): KAGVTQTPRYLIKTRGQQVTLSCSPISGHRSVSWYQQTPGQGLQFLFEYFSETQRNKGNFPGRFSGRQFSNSRSEMNVSTLELGDSALYLCASSSEGRPNTEAFFGQGTRLTVV.

This clonotype was found a few times. This chain links TRBV7-3 with TRBJ1-2; maybe TRBD1 (5 bases). In germline, CDR1 is SGHTA, CDR2 FQGTGA. The CDR3 has 15 amino acids. The V end was cut by 3 bases, the J end by 6 bases, with 17 bases between. The CDR3 spells CASSLGGAQEDGYTF. CDR3 DNA sequence: TGTGCCAGCAGCTTGGGAGGGGCCCAGGAGGATGGCTACACCTTC.

This clonotype was counted between two and nine times. CDR3: CASSLEGHNQPQHF. The DNA of the CDR3 is TGCGCCAGCAGCTTGGAAGGGCACAATCAGCCCCAGCATTTT. This rearrangement joins TRBV5-1 to TRBJ1-5; D not resolved. This CDR3 has 14 amino acids. Looked up from germline, CDR1 is SGHRS and CDR2 is YFSETQ. V was pared by 0 bases and J by 3 bases, with 7 bases between.